This record covers a single T cell receptor (beta chain). The antigen is not known. The sample is drawn from a study of vaccination effects on CD4 cells after COVID-19. Study findings and constraints: Clones of infection and vaccine origin contracted markedly late after vaccination.

The germline CDR1 and CDR2 sequences are SGHTA and FQGNSA. After removal of 1 base from V and 7 bases from J, the junction contained 4 bases not matched to a gene. The CDR3 consists of 14 residues. Using immunoSEQ multiplex PCR, the repertoire was profiled, and TCRdb retains in-frame clones only, with some absent. The table shows roughly 30,000 clones, with roughly 74% occurring only once. Within the ViraFEST assay, antigen-specific CD4+ T cells underwent expansion with viral peptide pools prior to sequencing. Cultured cells yielded isolated CD4+ T cells after approximately nine days. All study participants received two doses of BNT162b2 or mRNA-1273 vaccine. Neither prior SARS-CoV-2 infection nor positive nucleocapsid antibodies were present in the vaccine recipients. Each culture well received about 1.8 million PBMC. These cells were then cultured in IMDM with around 9.6 IU/ml IL-2 and 10 ug/ml peptides. A half-volume exchange with IL-2 medium occurred on days 3 and 7.

The chain uses TRBV7-2 and TRBJ2-1; 7 nucleotides align to TRBD2. The TCR sequence derives from a human donor who received a COVID-19 vaccine. Here the sequenced sample was CD4+ T cells from PBMCs cultured with HCoV-NL63 spike peptides, taken after COVID-19 vaccination. CDR3 sequence: CASSLGLAANEQFF. The DNA for the CDR3 is TGTGCCAGCAGCTTAGGGCTAGCGGCAAATGAGCAGTTCTTC.